This record covers a single T cell receptor beta chain. This specimen belongs to a study of cytomegalovirus exposure and HLA in healthy donors. Among the 110 or so subjects of the validation cohort, separate from the roughly 700-subject first cohort, were the donors. TCRdb's table, derived via immunoSEQ multiplex PCR, lists solely in-frame clones and lacks some. The data show some 120,000 clones, 85% seen once. The sequenced material came from PBMCs. The sequence derives from a woman aged 25-40 years in good health and CMV-seronegative.

The CDR3 spells CATFDFVNTEAFF. For the CDR3, the DNA is TGTGCCACCTTCGACTTTGTGAACACTGAAGCTTTCTTT. The chain is built from TRBV10-3 and TRBJ1-1; the D is unclear. Germline V gene sequence: CDR1 ENHRY, CDR2 SYGVKD. V was clipped by 10 bases and J by 0 bases, with 12 bases between them. This CDR3 is 13 amino acids long.